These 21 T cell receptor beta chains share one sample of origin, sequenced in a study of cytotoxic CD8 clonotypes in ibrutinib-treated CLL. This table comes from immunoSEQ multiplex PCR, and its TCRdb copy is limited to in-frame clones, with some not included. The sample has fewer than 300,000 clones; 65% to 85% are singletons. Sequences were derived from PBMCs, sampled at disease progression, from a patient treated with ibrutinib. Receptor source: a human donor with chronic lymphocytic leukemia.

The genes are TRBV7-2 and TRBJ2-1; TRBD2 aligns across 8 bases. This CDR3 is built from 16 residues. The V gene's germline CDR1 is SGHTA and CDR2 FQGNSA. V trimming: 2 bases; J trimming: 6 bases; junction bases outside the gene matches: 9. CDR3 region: CASSLPGWTSRNEQFF. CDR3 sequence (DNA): TGTGCCAGCAGCTTACCTGGGTGGACTAGCCGCAATGAGCAGTTCTTC.

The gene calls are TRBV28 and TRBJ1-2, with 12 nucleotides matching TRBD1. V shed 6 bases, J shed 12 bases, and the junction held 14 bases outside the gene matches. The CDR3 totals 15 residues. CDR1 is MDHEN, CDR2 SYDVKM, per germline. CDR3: CASRLPGQGARGHTF. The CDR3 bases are TGTGCCAGCAGACTCCCGGGACAGGGGGCGCGGGGCCACACCTTC.

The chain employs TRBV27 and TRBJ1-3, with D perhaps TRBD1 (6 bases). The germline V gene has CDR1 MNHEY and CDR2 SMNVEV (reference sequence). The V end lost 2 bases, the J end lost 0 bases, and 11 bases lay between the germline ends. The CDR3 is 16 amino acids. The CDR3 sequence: CASSLMGGLSGNTIYF. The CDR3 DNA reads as TGTGCCAGCAGTTTAATGGGGGGGCTCTCTGGAAACACCATATATTTT.

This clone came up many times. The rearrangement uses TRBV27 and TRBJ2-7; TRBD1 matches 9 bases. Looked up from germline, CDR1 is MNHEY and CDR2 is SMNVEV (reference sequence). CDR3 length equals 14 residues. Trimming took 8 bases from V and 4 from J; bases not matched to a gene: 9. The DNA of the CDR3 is TGTGCCAGCGGAGGACAGGGGACGGGTTACGAGCAGTACTTC. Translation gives CASGGQGTGYEQYF.

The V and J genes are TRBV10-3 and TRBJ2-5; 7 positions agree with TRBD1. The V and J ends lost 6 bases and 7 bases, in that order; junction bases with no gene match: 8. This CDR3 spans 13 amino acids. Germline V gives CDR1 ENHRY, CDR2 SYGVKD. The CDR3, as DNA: TGTGCCATCAGACCAACAGGGGCGGGGACCCAGTACTTC. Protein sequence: CAIRPTGAGTQYF.

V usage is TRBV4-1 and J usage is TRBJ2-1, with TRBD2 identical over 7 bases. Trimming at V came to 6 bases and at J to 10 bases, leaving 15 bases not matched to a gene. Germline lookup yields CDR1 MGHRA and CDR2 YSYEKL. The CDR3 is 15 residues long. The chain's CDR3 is CASSPPRKEAGEQFF. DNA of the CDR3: TGCGCCAGCAGTCCCCCTCGCAAGGAAGCGGGAGAGCAGTTCTTC.

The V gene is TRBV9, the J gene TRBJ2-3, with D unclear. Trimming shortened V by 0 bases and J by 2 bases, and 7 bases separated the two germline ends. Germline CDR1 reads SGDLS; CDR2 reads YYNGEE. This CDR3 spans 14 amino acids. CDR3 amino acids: CASSVVGYTDTQYF. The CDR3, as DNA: TGTGCCAGCAGCGTAGTAGGTTACACAGATACGCAGTATTTT.

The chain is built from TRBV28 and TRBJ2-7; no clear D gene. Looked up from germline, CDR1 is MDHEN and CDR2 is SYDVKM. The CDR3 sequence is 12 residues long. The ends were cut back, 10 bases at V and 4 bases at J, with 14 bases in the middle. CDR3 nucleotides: TGTGCCACCAGCCCCCGGCGATACGAGCAGTACTTC. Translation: CATSPRRYEQYF.

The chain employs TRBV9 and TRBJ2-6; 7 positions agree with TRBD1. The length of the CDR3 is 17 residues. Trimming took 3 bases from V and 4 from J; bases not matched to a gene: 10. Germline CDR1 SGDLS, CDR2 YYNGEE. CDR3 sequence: CASSEGARFEGANVLTF. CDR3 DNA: TGTGCCAGCAGCGAGGGGGCGCGCTTCGAAGGGGCCAACGTCCTGACTTTC.

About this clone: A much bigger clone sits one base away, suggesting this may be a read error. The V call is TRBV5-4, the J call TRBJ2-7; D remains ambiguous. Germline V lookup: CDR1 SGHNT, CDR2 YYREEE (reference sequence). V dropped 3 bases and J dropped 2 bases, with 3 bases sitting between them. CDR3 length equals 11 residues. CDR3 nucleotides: TGTGCCAGCAGCTCCCCCTACGAGCAGTACTTC. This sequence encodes CASSSPYEQYF.

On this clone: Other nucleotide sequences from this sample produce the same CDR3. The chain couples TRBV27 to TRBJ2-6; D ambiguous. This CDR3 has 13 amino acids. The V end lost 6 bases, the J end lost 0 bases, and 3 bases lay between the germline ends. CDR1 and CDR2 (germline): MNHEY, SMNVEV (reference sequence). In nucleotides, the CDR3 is TGTGCCAGCAGGAGCTCTGGGGCCAACGTCCTGACTTTC. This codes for CASRSSGANVLTF.

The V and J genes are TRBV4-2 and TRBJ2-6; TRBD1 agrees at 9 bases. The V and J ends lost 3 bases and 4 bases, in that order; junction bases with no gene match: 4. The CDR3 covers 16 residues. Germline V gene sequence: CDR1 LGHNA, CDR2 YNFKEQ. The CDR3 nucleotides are TGTGCCAGCAGCCACCCACAGGGGGCCGGGGCCAACGTCCTGACTTTC. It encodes CASSHPQGAGANVLTF.

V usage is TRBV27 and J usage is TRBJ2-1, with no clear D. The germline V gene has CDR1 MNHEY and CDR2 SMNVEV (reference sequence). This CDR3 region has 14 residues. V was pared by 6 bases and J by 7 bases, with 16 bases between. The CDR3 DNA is TGTGCCAGCAGGACCTCAGGTTTTAGGAATGAGCAGTTCTTC. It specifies CASRTSGFRNEQFF.

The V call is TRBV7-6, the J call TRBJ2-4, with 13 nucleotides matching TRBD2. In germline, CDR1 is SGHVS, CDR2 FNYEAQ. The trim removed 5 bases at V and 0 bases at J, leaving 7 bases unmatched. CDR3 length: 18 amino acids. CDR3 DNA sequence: TGTGCCAGCAGCCCCGGACTAGCGGGGGCCCTAGCCAAAAACATTCAGTACTTC. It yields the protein CASSPGLAGALAKNIQYF. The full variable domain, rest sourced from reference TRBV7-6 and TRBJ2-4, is GAGVSQSPRYKVTKRGQDVALRCDPISGHVSLYWYRQALGQGPEFLTYFNYEAQQDKSGLPNDRFSAERPEGSISTLTIQRTEQRDSAMYRCASSPGLAGALAKNIQYFGAGTRLSVL.

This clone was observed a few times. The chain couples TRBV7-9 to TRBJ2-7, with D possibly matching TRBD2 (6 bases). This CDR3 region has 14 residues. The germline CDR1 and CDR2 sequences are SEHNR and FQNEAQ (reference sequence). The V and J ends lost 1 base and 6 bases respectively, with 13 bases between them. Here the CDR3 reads CASSLVVPGVEQYF. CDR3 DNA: TGTGCCAGCAGCTTAGTGGTTCCGGGAGTCGAGCAGTACTTC.

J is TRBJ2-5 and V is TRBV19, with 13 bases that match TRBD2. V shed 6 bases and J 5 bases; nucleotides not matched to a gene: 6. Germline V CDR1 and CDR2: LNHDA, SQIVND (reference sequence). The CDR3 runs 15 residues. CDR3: CASSKGTSGTETQYF. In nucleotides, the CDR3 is TGTGCCAGTAGCAAAGGGACTAGCGGGACGGAGACCCAGTACTTC. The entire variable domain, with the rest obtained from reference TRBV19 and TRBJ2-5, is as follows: DGGITQSPKYLFRKEGQNVTLSCEQNLNHDAMYWYRQDPGQGLRLIYYSQIVNDFQKGDIAEGYSVSREKKESFPLTVTSAQKNPTAFYLCASSKGTSGTETQYFGPGTRLLVL.

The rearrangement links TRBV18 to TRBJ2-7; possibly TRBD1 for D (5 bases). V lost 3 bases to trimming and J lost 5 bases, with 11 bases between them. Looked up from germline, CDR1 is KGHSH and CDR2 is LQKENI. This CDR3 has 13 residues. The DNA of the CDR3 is TGTGCCAGCTCACCGGTAGGGGCCAACGAGCAGTACTTC. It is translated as CASSPVGANEQYF.

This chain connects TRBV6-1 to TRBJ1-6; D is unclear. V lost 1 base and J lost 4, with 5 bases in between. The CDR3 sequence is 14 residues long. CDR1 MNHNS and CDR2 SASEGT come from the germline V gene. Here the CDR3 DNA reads TGTGCCAGCAGTGAAGAAGGGTATAATTCACCCCTCCACTTT. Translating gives CASSEEGYNSPLHF.

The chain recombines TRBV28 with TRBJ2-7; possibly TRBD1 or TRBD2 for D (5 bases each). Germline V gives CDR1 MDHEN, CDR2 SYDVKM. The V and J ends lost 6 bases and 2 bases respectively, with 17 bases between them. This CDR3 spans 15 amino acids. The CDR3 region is CASSTPGGAAYEQYF. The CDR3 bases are TGTGCCAGCAGCACCCCTGGGGGAGCGGCCTACGAGCAGTACTTC.

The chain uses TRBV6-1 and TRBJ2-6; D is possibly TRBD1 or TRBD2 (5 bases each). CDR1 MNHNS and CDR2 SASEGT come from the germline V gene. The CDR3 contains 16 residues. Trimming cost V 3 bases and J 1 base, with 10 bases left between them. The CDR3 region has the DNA TGTGCCAGCAGTGAGTCGGGGCTATCTGGGGCCAACGTCCTGACTTTC. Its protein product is CASSESGLSGANVLTF.

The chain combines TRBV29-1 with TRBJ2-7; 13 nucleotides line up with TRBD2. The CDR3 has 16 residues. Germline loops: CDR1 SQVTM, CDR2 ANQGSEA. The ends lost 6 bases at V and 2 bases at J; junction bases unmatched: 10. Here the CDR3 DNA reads TGCAGCGTCGGGGGACTAGCGGGAAAGTCGACCTACGAGCAGTACTTC. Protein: CSVGGLAGKSTYEQYF.